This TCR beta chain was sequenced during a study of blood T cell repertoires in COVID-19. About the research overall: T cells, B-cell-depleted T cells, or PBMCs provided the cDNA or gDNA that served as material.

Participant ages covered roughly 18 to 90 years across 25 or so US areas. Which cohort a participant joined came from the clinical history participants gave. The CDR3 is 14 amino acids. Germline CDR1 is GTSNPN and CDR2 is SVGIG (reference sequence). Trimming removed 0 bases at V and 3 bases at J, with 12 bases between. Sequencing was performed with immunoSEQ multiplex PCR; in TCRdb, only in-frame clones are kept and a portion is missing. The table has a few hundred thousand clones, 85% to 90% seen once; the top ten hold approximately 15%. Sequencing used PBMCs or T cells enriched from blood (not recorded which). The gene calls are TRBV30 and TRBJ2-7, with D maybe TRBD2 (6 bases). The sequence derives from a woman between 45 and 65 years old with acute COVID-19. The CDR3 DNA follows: TGTGCCTGGAGTGTGAGCTCCGGGGGCTACGAGCAGTACTTC. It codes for CAWSVSSGGYEQYF.